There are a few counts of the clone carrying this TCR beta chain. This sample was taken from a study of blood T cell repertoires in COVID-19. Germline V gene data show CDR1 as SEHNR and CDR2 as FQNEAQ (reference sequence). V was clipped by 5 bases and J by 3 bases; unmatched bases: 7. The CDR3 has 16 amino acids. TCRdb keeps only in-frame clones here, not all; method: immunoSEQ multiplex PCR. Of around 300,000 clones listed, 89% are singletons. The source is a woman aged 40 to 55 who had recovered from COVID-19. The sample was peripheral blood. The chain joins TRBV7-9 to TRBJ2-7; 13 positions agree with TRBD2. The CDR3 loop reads CASSPWTSGSNYEQYF. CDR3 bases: TGTGCCAGCAGCCCTTGGACTAGCGGGAGTAACTACGAGCAGTACTTC.